A single sample is the source of the 29 T cell receptor beta chains below, sequenced in a study of beta chain features in type 1 diabetes. Of the isolated RNA, all was reverse transcribed, and so the sequenced material was expressed TCRB transcripts. The protocol was immunoSEQ multiplex PCR, while the TCRdb copy is restricted to in-frame clones and leaves out a portion. Of hundreds of thousands of clones in the sample, over 11% were seen once. These TCRs are of unknown antigen specificity. General observations from the study: Moderate yet significant TCRB CDR3 shortening was seen in Type 1 diabetes patients in all four CD4+ subsets.

Sequencing was performed on naive CD4+ T cells from blood. The receptor source for this set is a man aged 25-45 years with type 1 diabetes.

The chain couples TRBV28 to TRBJ1-2; D may be TRBD1 (5 bases). The V end was cut by 2 bases, the J end by 6 bases, with 10 bases between. Germline loops: CDR1 MDHEN, CDR2 SYDVKM. This CDR3 comprises 13 residues. This CDR3 is CASSLIQDNGYTF. In DNA, the CDR3 is TGTGCCAGCAGTTTAATACAGGACAATGGCTACACCTTC.

In regard to this clone: Distinct nucleotide sequences in the sample also encode this CDR3. This chain links TRBV9 with TRBJ2-7, with TRBD1 matching over 11 bases. The length of the CDR3 is 15 residues. Germline lookup yields CDR1 SGDLS and CDR2 YYNGEE. V shed 0 bases and J 6 bases; nucleotides not matched to a gene: 5. The CDR3 nucleotides read TGTGCCAGCAGCGTAGAAGGACAGGGGGCGGGCGAGCAGTACTTC. It yields the protein CASSVEGQGAGEQYF.

This rearrangement joins TRBV19 to TRBJ2-1, with D hard to call. Germline V gene lookup returns CDR1 LNHDA and CDR2 SQIVND (reference sequence). Trimming took off 10 bases at V and 8 bases at J, with 21 bases between the two ends. The CDR3 loop spans 14 amino acids. The CDR3, as DNA: TGTGCCACCAGAGACACCCTAACATACTATGAGCAGTTCTTC. Translation gives CATRDTLTYYEQFF.

Only a few counts were recorded for this clone. The chain links TRBV10-3 to TRBJ1-5; TRBD1 is a possible D gene (5 bases). CDR3 length: 15 residues. V was trimmed by 3 bases and J by 7 bases, leaving 16 bases between them. Germline V lookup: CDR1 ENHRY, CDR2 SYGVKD. In nucleotides, the CDR3 is TGTGCCATCAGTGAAGCCCGACAGTTCGGCCAGCCCCAGCATTTT. Protein product: CAISEARQFGQPQHF.

This clone was counted many times. The chain combines TRBV29-1 with TRBJ2-5; D is possibly TRBD2 (5 bases). With 8 bases removed from V and 5 bases from J, the gap between germline ends came to 15 bases. The germline gives CDR1 SQVTM, CDR2 ANQGSEA. CDR3 length: 12 amino acids. Here the CDR3 DNA reads TGCAGCTCCTTGAGAGGGAGTGAGACCCAGTACTTC. Its translation: CSSLRGSETQYF.

This clone has just a few counts. This chain links TRBV4-1 with TRBJ2-1; TRBD2 agrees at 12 bases. The CDR3 loop spans 16 amino acids. The ends lost 1 base at V and 9 bases at J; junction bases unmatched: 7. Germline loops: CDR1 MGHRA, CDR2 YSYEKL. DNA for the CDR3: TGCGCCAGCAGCCAAGGGGTGGCTAGCGGGAGGGCTGAGCAGTTCTTC. Its translation is CASSQGVASGRAEQFF.

V gene TRBV18 combines with J gene TRBJ1-5; D may be TRBD1 (6 bases). This CDR3 is built from 13 residues. V dropped 3 bases and J dropped 11 bases, with 14 bases sitting between them. The germline V gene has CDR1 KGHSH and CDR2 LQKENI. The CDR3 sequence: CASSPGAGNSQHF. The CDR3 nucleotides read TGTGCCAGCTCACCGGGGGCGGGTAATTCCCAGCATTTT.

This clone has only a few counts. This chain links TRBV29-1 with TRBJ1-5; maybe TRBD1 (6 bases). Trimming cost V 0 bases and J 0 bases, with 12 bases left between them. The CDR3 spans 16 residues. CDR1 and CDR2 (germline): SQVTM, ANQGSEA. In DNA, the CDR3 is TGCAGCGTTGAAGATCACGGACAGAATAGCAATCAGCCCCAGCATTTT. It yields the protein CSVEDHGQNSNQPQHF. Drawing the rest from reference TRBV29-1 and TRBJ1-5, the complete variable domain is SAVISQKPSRDICQRGTSLTIQCQVDSQVTMMFWYRQQPGQSLTLIATANQGSEATYESGFVIDKFPISRPNLTFSTLTVSNMSPEDSSIYLCSVEDHGQNSNQPQHFGDGTRLSIL.

The chain combines TRBV7-6 with TRBJ2-7; TRBD1 aligns across 8 bases. J was trimmed by 3 bases and V by 5 bases; bases with no gene match: 6. Germline CDR1 and CDR2: SGHVS and FNYEAQ. The CDR3 extends over 14 amino acids. The CDR3 region has the DNA TGTGCCAGCAGCGCCGACAGGGGCTACTACGAGCAGTACTTC. As protein: CASSADRGYYEQYF.

Only a few counts were recorded for this clone. V and J are TRBV6-6 and TRBJ2-7, with no clear D. There are 13 residues in the CDR3. V lost 6 bases to trimming and J lost 0 bases, with 9 bases between them. Per germline, CDR1 MNHNY and CDR2 SVGAGI (reference sequence). Here the CDR3 DNA reads TGTGCCAGCAGCTCTAGGCCCTCCTACGAGCAGTACTTC. This encodes CASSSRPSYEQYF.

The J gene is TRBJ1-1, the V gene TRBV7-9; TRBD1 aligns across 7 bases. V dropped 0 bases and J dropped 7; count of bases not matched to a gene: 8. The CDR3 has 15 residues. Germline CDR1 reads SEHNR; CDR2 reads FQNEAQ (reference sequence). The CDR3 DNA reads TGTGCCAGCAGCTTAGCAGGGGGCGGCTTGGGTGAAGCTTTCTTT. It specifies CASSLAGGGLGEAFF. The whole variable domain, filled in from reference TRBV7-9 and TRBJ1-1, reads DTGVSQNPRHKITKRGQNVTFRCDPISEHNRLYWYRQTLGQGPEFLTYFQNEAQLEKSRLLSDRFSAERPKGSFSTLEIQRTEQGDSAMYLCASSLAGGGLGEAFFGQGTRLTVV.

The J gene is TRBJ2-1, the V gene TRBV5-1; 11 bases agree with TRBD2. The germline V gene has CDR1 SGHRS and CDR2 YFSETQ. This CDR3 spans 15 amino acids. The junction had 4 bases not matched to a gene; V was cut back by 1 base and J by 7 bases. The CDR3 spells CASSLQTSGTNEQFF. CDR3 DNA sequence: TGCGCCAGCAGCTTGCAGACTAGCGGGACAAATGAGCAGTTCTTC. Full variable domain (outside the CDR3, taken from reference TRBV5-1 and TRBJ2-1): KAGVTQTPRYLIKTRGQQVTLSCSPISGHRSVSWYQQTPGQGLQFLFEYFSETQRNKGNFPGRFSGRQFSNSRSEMNVSTLELGDSALYLCASSLQTSGTNEQFFGPGTRLTVL.

V and J are TRBV6-5 and TRBJ2-3; D unclear. The germline gives CDR1 MNHEY, CDR2 SVGAGI. V was trimmed by 5 bases and J by 0 bases, leaving 12 bases between them. This CDR3 is 15 amino acids long. CDR3 in DNA: TGTGCCAGCAGTCCAGGCGCACACAGCACAGATACGCAGTATTTT. Amino acids: CASSPGAHSTDTQYF.

A few counts support this clone. This chain joins TRBV6-5 and TRBJ1-1; 7 bases align to TRBD1. Germline CDR1 is MNHEY and CDR2 is SVGAGI. After removal of 4 bases from V and 4 bases from J, the junction contained 6 bases not matched to a gene. The CDR3 is 14 amino acids. The CDR3 loop is CASSFTGDSTEAFF. Here the CDR3 DNA reads TGTGCCAGCAGTTTCACAGGGGACAGCACTGAAGCTTTCTTT.

This clone was recorded many times. J is TRBJ2-5 and V is TRBV29-1; 8 bases are a match to TRBD2. CDR3 size: 12 residues. Per germline, CDR1 SQVTM and CDR2 ANQGSEA. V lost 4 bases, J lost 4 bases, and 2 bases stayed unmatched. CDR3 nucleotides: TGCAGCGTTGCGGGAGGGCCAGAGACCCAGTACTTC. Translation gives CSVAGGPETQYF. Full variable domain (missing parts from reference TRBV29-1 and TRBJ2-5): SAVISQKPSRDICQRGTSLTIQCQVDSQVTMMFWYRQQPGQSLTLIATANQGSEATYESGFVIDKFPISRPNLTFSTLTVSNMSPEDSSIYLCSVAGGPETQYFGPGTRLLVL.

This clone showed up just a few times. The chain has TRBV6-6 and TRBJ1-5; D may be TRBD1 (5 bases). Trimming cost V 8 bases and J 0 bases, with 8 bases left between them. The CDR3 covers 13 residues. Germline values: CDR1 MNHNY, CDR2 SVGAGI (reference sequence). The CDR3 protein is CASWGDSNQPQHF. The CDR3 bases are TGTGCCAGCTGGGGGGATAGCAATCAGCCCCAGCATTTT.

This clone has just one count. This sequence joins TRBV7-8 and TRBJ2-7; 10 nucleotides agree with TRBD1. Germline CDR1 reads SGHVS; CDR2 reads FQNEAQ. The ends lost 1 base at V and 3 bases at J; junction bases unmatched: 6. This CDR3 comprises 16 residues. CDR3 bases: TGTGCCAGCAGCTTAGGGGGACAGGGGCAGTTCTACGAGCAGTACTTC. Encoded protein: CASSLGGQGQFYEQYF. Combining the CDR3 with reference TRBV7-8 and TRBJ2-7 gives the whole variable domain GAGVSQSPRYKVAKRGQDVALRCDPISGHVSLFWYQQALGQGPEFLTYFQNEAQLDKSGLPSDRFFAERPEGSVSTLKIQRTQQEDSAVYLCASSLGGQGQFYEQYFGPGTRLTVT.

This clone appeared a few times. The gene calls are TRBV5-1 and TRBJ2-5, with D maybe TRBD2 (7 bases). The germline gives CDR1 SGHRS, CDR2 YFSETQ. CDR3 length: 15 amino acids. V was pared by 6 bases and J by 1 base, with 16 bases between. CDR3 amino acids: CASTEQGGSQETQYF. The CDR3 nucleotides read TGCGCCAGCACCGAACAGGGAGGGAGCCAAGAGACCCAGTACTTC.

This clone was seen only once. The chain has TRBV4-3 and TRBJ1-1; the D gene is possibly TRBD1 (5 bases). The V and J ends lost 1 base and 8 bases respectively, with 20 bases between them. CDR3 length: 16 amino acids. Looked up from germline, CDR1 is LGHNA and CDR2 is YSLEER. For the CDR3, the DNA is TGCGCCAGCAGCCAAGGGGGCAGGCCAGCGATTGCAGAAGCTTTCTTT. Its protein is CASSQGGRPAIAEAFF.

V usage is TRBV6-5 and J usage is TRBJ2-3, with 13 positions matching TRBD2. The CDR3 is 16 residues long. The germline CDR1 and CDR2 sequences are MNHEY and SVGAGI. The V segment lost 4 bases and the J segment 3 bases; nucleotides outside the gene matches: 4. The CDR3 region is CASSSRTSGRTDTQYF. The CDR3 bases are TGTGCCAGCAGTTCCCGGACTAGCGGGAGAACAGATACGCAGTATTTT.

The chain is built from TRBV9 and TRBJ2-2; D perhaps matches TRBD1 (6 bases). CDR1 and CDR2 (germline): SGDLS, YYNGEE. V lost 2 bases to trimming and J lost 0 bases, with 8 bases between them. CDR3 length: 15 amino acids. CDR3 amino acids: CASSVGQSNTGELFF. The CDR3 DNA follows: TGTGCCAGCAGCGTCGGACAGTCGAACACCGGGGAGCTGTTTTTT.

This clone occurred a few times. The chain uses TRBV28 and TRBJ2-3, with a possible D match to TRBD1 (7 bases). Trimming took off 7 bases at V and 1 base at J, with 12 bases between the two ends. The germline V gene encodes CDR1 MDHEN and CDR2 SYDVKM. This CDR3 spans 14 amino acids. The CDR3 here is CASTQGGGTDTQYF. In nucleotides, the CDR3 is TGTGCCAGCACCCAGGGGGGCGGCACAGATACGCAGTATTTT.

A few counts support this clone. The chain is built from TRBV7-8 and TRBJ1-5; maybe TRBD1 (5 bases). Germline assignment: CDR1 SGHVS and CDR2 FQNEAQ. The CDR3 is made up of 14 amino acids. V shed 5 bases and J shed 5 bases, with 13 bases lying between them. In nucleotides, the CDR3 is TGTGCCAGCAGCCAATCCCCAGGGTATCAGCCCCAGCATTTT. Translated: CASSQSPGYQPQHF. Complete variable domain (other parts from reference TRBV7-8 and TRBJ1-5): GAGVSQSPRYKVAKRGQDVALRCDPISGHVSLFWYQQALGQGPEFLTYFQNEAQLDKSGLPSDRFFAERPEGSVSTLKIQRTQQEDSAVYLCASSQSPGYQPQHFGDGTRLSIL.

The chain recombines TRBV6-5 with TRBJ2-3; maybe TRBD1 (6 bases). The germline gives CDR1 MNHEY, CDR2 SVGAGI. Trimming took off 2 bases at V and 6 bases at J, with 12 bases between the two ends. CDR3 length: 14 amino acids. The chain's CDR3 is CASSYAAQGDTQYF. CDR3 in DNA: TGTGCCAGCAGTTACGCGGCCCAGGGGGATACGCAGTATTTT.

The chain couples TRBV11-3 to TRBJ2-1, with 9 bases that match TRBD1. The ends lost 5 bases at V and 3 bases at J; junction bases unmatched: 5. The CDR3 consists of 15 residues. Germline lookup yields CDR1 SGHNT and CDR2 YENEEA. The CDR3 coding sequence is TGTGCCAGCAGCCAGACAGGGGGTATCTACAATGAGCAGTTCTTC. This codes for CASSQTGGIYNEQFF.

The table lists this clone with a few counts. The V gene is TRBV18, the J gene TRBJ2-3; D not resolved. V lost 4 bases to trimming and J lost 0 bases, with 5 bases between them. In germline, CDR1 is KGHSH, CDR2 LQKENI. CDR3 length equals 13 residues. The CDR3 bases are TGTGCCAGCTCACTCGGTAGCACAGATACGCAGTATTTT. Protein: CASSLGSTDTQYF.

The chain has TRBV28 and TRBJ1-1; D possibly corresponds to TRBD1 (5 bases). The CDR3 extends over 14 amino acids. V lost 2 bases and J 5 bases, leaving 12 bases between the germline ends. In germline, CDR1 is MDHEN, CDR2 SYDVKM. This CDR3 reads CASSLIGRVTEAFF. DNA of the CDR3: TGTGCCAGCAGTTTAATTGGCAGGGTAACTGAAGCTTTCTTT.

The CDR3 bases are TGTGCCAGCAGTGAGACAGGATACGAGCAGTACTTC. Its protein is CASSETGYEQYF. The V call is TRBV6-1, the J call TRBJ2-7; TRBD1 might be the D (6 bases). Germline V CDR1 and CDR2: MNHNS, SASEGT. This CDR3 is built from 12 residues. V dropped 3 bases and J dropped 4 bases, with 7 bases sitting between them.

The chain links TRBV18 to TRBJ1-2; D call uncertain. V was trimmed by 0 bases and J by 7 bases, leaving 12 bases between them. The CDR3 runs 14 residues. Germline V gene sequence: CDR1 KGHSH, CDR2 LQKENI. The DNA of the CDR3 is TGTGCCAGCTCACCACCGCTTAGCAGCCCTGGCTACACCTTC. Protein: CASSPPLSSPGYTF.